This T cell receptor (beta chain) was observed in a study of blood T cell repertoires in COVID-19. The authors' processing: How many nucleated cells were present was estimated from reference gene primer amplification. Assay: immunoSEQ multiplex PCR; the TCRdb copy retains only in-frame clones and omits some. V and J calls and clone size are given by that table; D and trimming were obtained from the DNA. The sample includes around 88,000 clones, over 75% seen only once; the top ten take 2.9%. V lost 5 bases to trimming and J lost 5 bases; unmatched junction nucleotides: 7. CDR3 length: 14 residues. The table lists this clone with a count of one.

This clonotype was sampled from a woman older than 75 with acute or convalescent COVID-19. V gene TRBV6-7 combines with J gene TRBJ2-5; 8 bases agree with TRBD1. TRBV6-7 is an ORF, with its function uncertain. Sequencing was done on a sample of peripheral blood. This CDR3 is CASSTRTGLETQYF. The CDR3 bases are TGTGCCAGCAGTACCCGGACAGGGCTGGAGACCCAGTACTTC.